This T cell receptor beta chain appears in the sequencing data of a study of T cell changes during pregnancy in multiple sclerosis. V was clipped by 4 bases and J by 7 bases, with 18 bases between them. The CDR3 is 14 residues long. CDR1 is SGHNT, CDR2 YYREEE, per germline (reference sequence). Measured with immunoSEQ multiplex PCR; TCRdb has only the in-frame clones, and not every one. Of 85,000 to 100,000 clones listed, 80% to 95% were seen once; the top ten hold under 3%. The chain uses TRBV5-4 and TRBJ2-7, with a weak D call TRBD1 (6 bases). The receptor was isolated from a female donor with multiple sclerosis, enrolled in a pregnancy study. This specimen was peripheral blood, taken in the first trimester of pregnancy. CDR3 sequence reads: CASSGTQGKREQYF. The CDR3 DNA reads as TGTGCCAGCAGCGGCACCCAGGGGAAAAGAGAGCAGTACTTC.